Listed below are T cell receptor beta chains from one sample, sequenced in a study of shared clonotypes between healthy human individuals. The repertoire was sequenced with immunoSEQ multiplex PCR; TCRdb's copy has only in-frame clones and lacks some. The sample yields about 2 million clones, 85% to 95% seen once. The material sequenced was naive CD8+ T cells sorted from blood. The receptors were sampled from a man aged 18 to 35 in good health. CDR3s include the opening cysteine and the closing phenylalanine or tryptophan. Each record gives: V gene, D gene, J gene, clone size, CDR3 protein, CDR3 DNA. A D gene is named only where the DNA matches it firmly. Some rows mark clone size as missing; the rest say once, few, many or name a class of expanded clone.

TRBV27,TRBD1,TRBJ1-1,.,CASSLIGQDEAFF,TGTGCCAGCAGTTTGATTGGACAGGATGAAGCTTTCTTT
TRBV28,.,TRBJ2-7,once,CASSLNRVYEQYF,TGTGCCAGCAGTTTAAACAGGGTTTACGAGCAGTACTTC
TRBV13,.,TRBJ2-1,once,CASSLQGMYNEQFF,TGTGCCAGCAGCTTACAGGGGATGTACAATGAGCAGTTCTTC
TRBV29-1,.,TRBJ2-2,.,CSVTGQTGELFF,TGCAGCGTTACAGGGCAAACCGGGGAGCTGTTTTTT
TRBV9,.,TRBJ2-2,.,CASSVDRASGELFF,TGTGCCAGCAGCGTAGACCGGGCATCAGGGGAGCTGTTTTTT
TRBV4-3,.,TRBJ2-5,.,CASSQKWGVLQETQYF,TGCGCCAGCAGCCAGAAGTGGGGCGTACTACAAGAGACCCAGTACTTC
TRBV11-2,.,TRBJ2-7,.,CASSLASSYEQYF,TGTGCCAGCAGCTTAGCATCCTCCTACGAGCAGTACTTC
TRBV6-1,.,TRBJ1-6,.,CASSDQGTLNSPLHF,TGTGCCAGCAGTGACCAGGGGACCCTTAATTCACCCCTCCACTTT
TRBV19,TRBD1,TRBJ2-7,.,CASSISGTGAYEQYF,TGTGCCAGTAGTATAAGCGGGACAGGGGCCTACGAGCAGTACTTC
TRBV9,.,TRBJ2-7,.,CASSVGQAPVYEQYF,TGTGCCAGCAGCGTAGGGCAGGCCCCAGTCTACGAGCAGTACTTC
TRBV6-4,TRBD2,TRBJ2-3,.,CASSDPRASGRTDTQYF,TGTGCCAGCAGTGACCCCCGGGCTAGCGGACGCACAGATACGCAGTATTTT
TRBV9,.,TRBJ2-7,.,CASSPRDPSYEQYF,TGTGCCAGCAGCCCTCGGGACCCGTCCTACGAGCAGTACTTC
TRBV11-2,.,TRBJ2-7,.,CASSLSVREILGEQYF,TGTGCCAGCAGCCTATCAGTACGGGAAATTCTGGGCGAGCAGTACTTC
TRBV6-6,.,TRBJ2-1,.,CASSPGLYNEQFF,TGTGCCAGCAGTCCCGGATTATACAATGAGCAGTTCTTC
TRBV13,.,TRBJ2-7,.,CASSLEGDSYEQYF,TGTGCCAGCAGCTTAGAAGGGGACTCCTACGAGCAGTACTTC
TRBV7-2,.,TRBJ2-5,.,CASSLSGSQETQYF,TGTGCCAGCAGCTTGAGCGGGTCACAAGAGACCCAGTACTTC
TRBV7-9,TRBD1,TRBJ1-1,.,CASSPGTGGSTEAFF,TGTGCCAGCAGCCCCGGGACAGGGGGCAGCACTGAAGCTTTCTTT
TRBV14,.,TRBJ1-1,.,CASSQAQGWTQNTEAFF,TGTGCCAGCAGCCAAGCCCAGGGATGGACACAGAACACTGAAGCTTTCTTT
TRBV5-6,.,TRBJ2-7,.,CASSTLSYEQYF,TGTGCCAGCAGCACCCTGTCCTACGAGCAGTACTTC
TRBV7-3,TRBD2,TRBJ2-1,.,CASSPSGGGINEQFF,TGTGCCAGCAGCCCCTCGGGGGGGGGCATCAATGAGCAGTTCTTC
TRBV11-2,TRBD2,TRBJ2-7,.,CASSSLTSGGYEQYF,TGTGCCAGCTCTTCCCTTACTAGCGGGGGCTACGAGCAGTACTTC
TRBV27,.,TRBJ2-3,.,CASSSDPPIGIDTQYF,TGTGCCAGCAGCTCGGACCCGCCAATAGGGATAGATACGCAGTATTTT
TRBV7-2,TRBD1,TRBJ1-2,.,CASSTTWWDRDYGYTF,TGTGCCAGCAGCACAACCTGGTGGGACAGAGACTATGGCTACACCTTC
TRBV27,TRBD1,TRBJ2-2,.,CASSLYLTGGANTGELFF,TGTGCCAGCAGTTTATATCTGACAGGGGGCGCGAACACCGGGGAGCTGTTTTTT
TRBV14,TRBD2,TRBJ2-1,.,CASSHSLAGGSYNEQFF,TGTGCCAGCAGCCATTCCCTAGCGGGGGGCTCCTACAATGAGCAGTTCTTC
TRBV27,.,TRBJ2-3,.,CASSLLSSEDTQYF,TGTGCCAGCAGTTTATTGAGCAGTGAGGATACGCAGTATTTT
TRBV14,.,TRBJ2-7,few,CASSLDTSYEQYF,TGTGCCAGCAGCCTTGACACCTCCTACGAGCAGTACTTC
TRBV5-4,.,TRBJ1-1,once,CASSLWAGSDTEAFF,TGTGCCAGCAGCTTATGGGCCGGGTCCGACACTGAAGCTTTCTTT
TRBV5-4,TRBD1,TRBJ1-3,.,CASSLDRGPGNTIYF,TGTGCCAGCAGCTTGGACAGGGGGCCTGGAAACACCATATATTTT
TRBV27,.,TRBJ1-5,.,CASSLYSFPNQPQHF,TGTGCCAGCAGTTTATACTCCTTCCCCAATCAGCCCCAGCATTTT
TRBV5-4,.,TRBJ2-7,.,CARSTPVADDPYEQYF,TGTGCCAGATCAACCCCGGTCGCGGACGACCCCTACGAGCAGTACTTC
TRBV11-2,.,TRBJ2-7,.,CASSLGAGTYEQYF,TGTGCCAGCAGCTTAGGTGCAGGGACCTACGAGCAGTACTTC
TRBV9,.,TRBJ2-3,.,CASSAGGSADTQYF,TGTGCCAGCAGCGCGGGGGGCTCGGCAGATACGCAGTATTTT
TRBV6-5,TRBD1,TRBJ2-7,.,CASRDRENYEQYF,TGTGCCAGCAGAGACAGGGAAAACTACGAGCAGTACTTC
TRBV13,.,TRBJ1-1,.,CASSLAGHGRTEAFF,TGTGCCAGCAGCTTAGCTGGACACGGACGGACTGAAGCTTTCTTT
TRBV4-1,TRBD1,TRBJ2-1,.,CASSQDPTGAYNEQFF,TGCGCCAGCAGCCAGGACCCGACAGGGGCCTACAATGAGCAGTTCTTC
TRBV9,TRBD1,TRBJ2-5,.,CASSGYSGGAFGETQYF,TGTGCCAGCAGCGGATACTCAGGGGGCGCGTTCGGGGAGACCCAGTACTTC
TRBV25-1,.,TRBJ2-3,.,CASSELGGSGDTQYF,TGTGCCAGCAGTGAATTGGGGGGATCGGGAGATACGCAGTATTTT
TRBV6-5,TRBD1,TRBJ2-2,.,CASTDRENTGELFF,TGTGCCAGCACTGACAGGGAGAACACCGGGGAGCTGTTTTTT
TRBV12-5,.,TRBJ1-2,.,CASGSDTYGYTF,TGTGCTAGTGGTTCCGACACCTATGGCTACACCTTC
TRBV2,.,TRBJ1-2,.,CASTLPGGRSYGYTF,TGTGCCAGCACTCTGCCCGGGGGTCGTTCCTATGGCTACACCTTC
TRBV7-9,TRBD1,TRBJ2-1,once,CASSFPGQTNEQFF,TGTGCCAGCAGCTTCCCGGGACAGACAAATGAGCAGTTCTTC
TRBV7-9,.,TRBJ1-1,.,CASSLVPSRPEAFF,TGTGCCAGCAGCTTAGTCCCCTCTAGACCTGAAGCTTTCTTT
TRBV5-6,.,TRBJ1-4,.,CASSFLKGATNEKLFF,TGTGCCAGCAGCTTTTTGAAGGGAGCAACTAATGAAAAACTGTTTTTT
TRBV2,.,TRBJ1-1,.,CASSPALEAFF,TGTGCCAGCAGTCCCGCACTTGAAGCTTTCTTT
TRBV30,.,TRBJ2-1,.,CAWSSGESSYNEQFF,TGTGCCTGGTCCTCTGGGGAGAGCTCCTACAATGAGCAGTTCTTC
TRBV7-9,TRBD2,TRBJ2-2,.,CASSSHLAGANTGELFF,TGTGCCAGCAGCTCTCACTTAGCGGGGGCGAATACCGGGGAGCTGTTTTTT
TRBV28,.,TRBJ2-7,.,CASSIRGPYEQYF,TGTGCCAGCAGTATAAGGGGTCCCTACGAGCAGTACTTC
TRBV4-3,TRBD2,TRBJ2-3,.,CASSQDFSGSADTQYF,TGCGCCAGCAGCCAAGACTTTAGCGGGAGTGCAGATACGCAGTATTTT
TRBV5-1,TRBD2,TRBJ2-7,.,CASSLGSGAYEQYF,TGCGCCAGCAGCTTGGGAAGCGGGGCCTACGAGCAGTACTTC
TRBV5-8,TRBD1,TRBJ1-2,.,CASSFSQGTGGIVVSYGYTF,TGTGCCAGCAGCTTTTCCCAGGGTACAGGGGGAATTGTAGTGTCTTATGGCTACACCTTC